This T cell receptor (beta chain) stems from a study of cytomegalovirus exposure and HLA in healthy donors. Study-wide results and limits: The listing of 150 to 200 TCR beta chains classed them as cytomegalovirus-associated.

V was clipped by 4 bases and J by 4 bases; unmatched bases: 2. Germline V gene sequence: CDR1 MNHEY, CDR2 SVGAGI. This CDR3 region has 14 residues. Using immunoSEQ multiplex PCR, the repertoire was profiled, and TCRdb retains in-frame clones only, with some absent. Among around 50,000 clones listed, 90% to 95% were seen once. A word on this clone: Its target is unknown.

This rearrangement joins TRBV6-5 to TRBJ2-2, with 8 bases lining up with TRBD1. The sample taken for sequencing was PBMCs. This clonotype was obtained from a woman aged 18-35 years in good health and CMV-seropositive. Here the CDR3 reads CASSWDRTTGELFF. The CDR3 nucleotides read TGTGCCAGCAGTTGGGACAGGACCACCGGGGAGCTGTTTTTT.